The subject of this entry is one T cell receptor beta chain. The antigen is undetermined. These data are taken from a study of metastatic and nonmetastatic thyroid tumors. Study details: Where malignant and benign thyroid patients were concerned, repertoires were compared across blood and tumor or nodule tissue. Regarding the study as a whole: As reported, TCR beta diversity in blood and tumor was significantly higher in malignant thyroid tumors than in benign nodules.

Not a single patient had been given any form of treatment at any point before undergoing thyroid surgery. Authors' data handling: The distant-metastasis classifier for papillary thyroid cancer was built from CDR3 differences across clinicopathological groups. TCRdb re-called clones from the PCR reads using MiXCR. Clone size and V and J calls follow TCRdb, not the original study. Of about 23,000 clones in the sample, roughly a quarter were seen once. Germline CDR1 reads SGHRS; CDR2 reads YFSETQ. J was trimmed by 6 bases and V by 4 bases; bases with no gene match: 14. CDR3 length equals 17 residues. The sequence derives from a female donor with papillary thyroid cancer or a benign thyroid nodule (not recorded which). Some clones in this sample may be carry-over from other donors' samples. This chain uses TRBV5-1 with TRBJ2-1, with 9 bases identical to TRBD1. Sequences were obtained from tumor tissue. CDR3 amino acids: CASSPGGGDRVFNEQFF. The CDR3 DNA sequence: TGCGCCAGCAGCCCAGGGGGAGGGGACAGGGTTTTCAATGAGCAGTTCTTC.